The 17 T cell receptor beta chains given below trace back to one sample, sequenced in a study of blood T cell repertoires in COVID-19. Generated by immunoSEQ multiplex PCR, the TCRdb table keeps only in-frame clones and is missing some. The sample has some 150,000 clones, 85% to 90% seen once. The source material was peripheral blood. These receptors originate from a man aged 50-59 years with active or convalescent COVID-19.

A note on this clone: At one end, the junction sequence differs from germline, possibly due to a read error. J is TRBJ2-1 and V is TRBV6-1; TRBD2 matches at 16 bases. Germline assignment: CDR1 MNHNS and CDR2 SASEGT. CDR3 size: 17 residues. CDR3 sequence reads: CASREGTSGRGANEQFF. The CDR3 nucleotides are TGTGCCAGCAGGGAAGGGACTAGCGGGAGGGGGGCCAATGAGCAGTTCTTC.

V usage is TRBV3-1 (or the pseudogene TRBV3-2) and J usage is TRBJ1-6, with TRBD1 as a possible D gene (5 bases). The CDR3 runs to 16 residues. Trimming removed 3 bases from V and 0 bases from J, with 9 bases in between. Per the germline V gene, CDR1 is LGHDT and CDR2 is YNNKEL (reference sequence). This CDR3 reads CASSHQGPSYNSPLHF. CDR3 sequence (DNA): TGTGCCAGCAGCCATCAGGGCCCCTCCTATAATTCACCCCTCCACTTT.

The chain has TRBV6-4 and TRBJ2-2, with 8 nucleotides matching TRBD2. V lost 4 bases and J lost 4; bases outside the gene matches: 8. The V gene's germline CDR1 is MRHNA and CDR2 SNTAGT. The CDR3 extends over 16 amino acids. The CDR3 sequence is CASSVRSGMGTGELFF. The CDR3 DNA follows: TGTGCCAGCAGTGTCCGTAGCGGGATGGGCACCGGGGAGCTGTTTTTT.

This chain joins TRBV24-1 and TRBJ1-5; D might be TRBD1 (6 bases). This CDR3 has 16 amino acids. V shed 11 bases and J shed 5 bases, with 24 bases lying between them. CDR1 and CDR2 (germline): KGHDR, SFDVKD. Written as DNA, the CDR3 is TGTGCCAGCTGGGGGGGCGCGGAACGGATGGATCAGCCCCAGCATTTT. This sequence encodes CASWGGAERMDQPQHF.

The V gene is TRBV4-1, the J gene TRBJ2-5; 7 bases map to TRBD1. The CDR3 loop spans 14 amino acids. Per the germline V gene, CDR1 is MGHRA and CDR2 is YSYEKL. The V and J ends lost 4 bases and 1 base, in that order; junction bases with no gene match: 3. The CDR3, as DNA: TGCGCCAGCAGCCGTAACAGGGGCCAAGAGACCCAGTACTTC. It encodes CASSRNRGQETQYF.

The genes are TRBV5-1 and TRBJ2-7; D perhaps matches TRBD2 (5 bases). This CDR3 is 13 amino acids long. Germline CDR1 is SGHRS and CDR2 is YFSETQ. V dropped 3 bases and J dropped 0 bases, with 7 bases sitting between them. The CDR3 is CASSSGTSYEQYF. The CDR3 region has the DNA TGCGCCAGCAGCTCGGGAACCTCCTACGAGCAGTACTTC.

The chain joins TRBV24-1 to TRBJ2-7; D ambiguous. Germline V gene sequence: CDR1 KGHDR, CDR2 SFDVKD. V lost 2 bases to trimming and J lost 3 bases, with 4 bases between them. CDR3 size: 12 residues. CDR3 protein: CATSDSNYEQYF. The CDR3 DNA reads as TGTGCCACCAGTGATTCCAACTACGAGCAGTACTTC.

The chain recombines TRBV15 with TRBJ2-1; the D gene is possibly TRBD2 (6 bases). Germline V gene data show CDR1 as LNHNV and CDR2 as YYDKDF (reference sequence). This CDR3 contains 15 residues. Trimming pared 0 bases from V and 4 bases from J, leaving 10 bases between. The CDR3 DNA follows: TGTGCCACCAGCAGAGATTTTAGCGGTTACAATGAGCAGTTCTTC. It codes for CATSRDFSGYNEQFF. The full variable domain, with the rest looked up from reference TRBV15 and TRBJ2-1, is DAMVIQNPRYQVTQFGKPVTLSCSQTLNHNVMYWYQQKSSQAPKLLFHYYDKDFNNEADTPDNFQSRRPNTSFCFLDIRSPGLGDTAMYLCATSRDFSGYNEQFFGPGTRLTVL.

V and J are TRBV19 and TRBJ2-3, with unresolved D. The ends were cut back, 1 base at V and 2 bases at J, with 10 bases in the middle. The germline V gene encodes CDR1 LNHDA and CDR2 SQIVND (reference sequence). The CDR3 extends over 15 amino acids. The CDR3, as DNA: TGTGCCAGTAGTATAGTGAGGAACCACACAGATACGCAGTATTTT. It is translated as CASSIVRNHTDTQYF.

This chain connects TRBV7-8 to TRBJ2-7, with 8 bases lining up with TRBD2. V lost 5 bases to trimming and J lost 7 bases; unmatched junction nucleotides: 10. The CDR3 loop spans 14 amino acids. Germline values: CDR1 SGHVS, CDR2 FQNEAQ. CDR3 nucleotides: TGTGCCAGCAGCGTAGGGGGACTAGTAGGGGAGCAGTACTTC. As protein: CASSVGGLVGEQYF.

This chain uses TRBV18 with TRBJ1-3, with TRBD1 matching 8 bases. Trimming removed 6 bases from V and 6 bases from J; junction bases left unmatched: 7. Per germline, CDR1 KGHSH and CDR2 LQKENI. CDR3 length equals 14 residues. The CDR3 region has the DNA TGTGCCAGCTCCCAAGACAGGGGATCAAACACCATATATTTT. This gives the protein CASSQDRGSNTIYF. The complete variable domain, with remaining parts taken from reference TRBV18 and TRBJ1-3, reads NAGVMQNPRHLVRRRGQEARLRCSPMKGHSHVYWYRQLPEEGLKFMVYLQKENIIDESGMPKERFSAEFPKEGPSILRIQQVVRGDSAAYFCASSQDRGSNTIYFGEGSWLTVV.

This clone showed up just a few times. The chain combines TRBV11-1 with TRBJ2-1, with TRBD1 matching over 9 bases. V lost 5 bases to trimming and J lost 4 bases; unmatched junction nucleotides: 6. CDR1 is SGHAT, CDR2 FQDESV, per germline (reference sequence). This CDR3 spans 15 amino acids. Here the CDR3 DNA reads TGTGCCAGCAGCGCCGGGACAGGGCAGTACAATGAGCAGTTCTTC. Translation: CASSAGTGQYNEQFF.

This sequence joins TRBV2 and TRBJ2-3; perhaps TRBD1 as D (6 bases). V gave up 3 bases and J gave up 1 base, with 11 bases separating them. The germline CDR1 and CDR2 sequences are SNHLY and FYNNEI. This CDR3 has 15 residues. The CDR3 loop is CASSEQGTGTDTQYF. CDR3 nucleotide sequence: TGTGCCAGCAGTGAGCAGGGGACCGGCACAGATACGCAGTATTTT.

This clone was seen a single time. The chain links TRBV9 to TRBJ1-1, with TRBD1 matching over 7 bases. Unmatched junction bases numbered 14, after V lost 2 bases and J lost 10 bases. CDR3 length: 15 amino acids. The germline CDR1 and CDR2 sequences are SGDLS and YYNGEE. The CDR3 region is CASSVGQAQLGRAFF. CDR3 sequence (DNA): TGTGCCAGCAGCGTTGGACAGGCTCAATTGGGACGAGCTTTCTTT.

The chain recombines TRBV28 with TRBJ2-7, with TRBD1 matching over 8 bases. Germline values: CDR1 MDHEN, CDR2 SYDVKM. CDR3 size: 14 residues. The J segment lost 4 bases and the V segment lost 6 bases, leaving 8 bases of the junction unmatched. CDR3 residues: CASSRDRRFYEQYF. The DNA for the CDR3 is TGTGCCAGCAGCCGGGACAGGCGCTTTTACGAGCAGTACTTC.

CDR3 nucleotide sequence: TGTGCCAGCAGCTCCCAGACAGGAATTAATGAAAAACTGTTTTTT. Translated: CASSSQTGINEKLFF. The rearrangement uses TRBV11-2 and TRBJ1-4, with TRBD1 as a possible D gene (6 bases). The CDR3 extends over 15 amino acids. Germline loops: CDR1 SGHAT, CDR2 FQNNGV. Trimming took off 4 bases at V and 4 bases at J, with 13 bases between the two ends.

The chain uses TRBV7-9 and TRBJ1-6; perhaps TRBD1 as D (6 bases). CDR1 SEHNR and CDR2 FQNEAQ come from the germline V gene (reference sequence). Trimming took off 1 base at V and 9 bases at J, with 7 bases between the two ends. This CDR3 contains 13 residues. This chain's CDR3 is CASSLGTVSPLHF. CDR3 sequence (DNA): TGTGCCAGCAGCTTAGGGACAGTTTCACCCCTCCACTTT.